This T cell receptor beta chain was sequenced for a study of technical replicates of blood from a handful of donors. The CDR3 runs to 15 residues. V shed 9 bases, J shed 2 bases, and the junction held 11 bases outside the gene matches. Germline V gene lookup returns CDR1 MNHNS and CDR2 SASEGT. This clone showed up just once. The data were produced by immunoSEQ multiplex PCR, yet TCRdb's version contains in-frame clones alone and is incomplete. Of more than 60,000 clones in the sample, over 90% were seen once. Sample: T cells isolated from PBMCs. The genes are TRBV6-1 and TRBJ2-7, with 9 bases aligning to TRBD1. This receptor was obtained from a human donor in good health. The CDR3 DNA sequence: TGTGCCAGTAGGAACCCCGGGACAGGGCCCTACGAGCAGTACTTC. This codes for CASRNPGTGPYEQYF.